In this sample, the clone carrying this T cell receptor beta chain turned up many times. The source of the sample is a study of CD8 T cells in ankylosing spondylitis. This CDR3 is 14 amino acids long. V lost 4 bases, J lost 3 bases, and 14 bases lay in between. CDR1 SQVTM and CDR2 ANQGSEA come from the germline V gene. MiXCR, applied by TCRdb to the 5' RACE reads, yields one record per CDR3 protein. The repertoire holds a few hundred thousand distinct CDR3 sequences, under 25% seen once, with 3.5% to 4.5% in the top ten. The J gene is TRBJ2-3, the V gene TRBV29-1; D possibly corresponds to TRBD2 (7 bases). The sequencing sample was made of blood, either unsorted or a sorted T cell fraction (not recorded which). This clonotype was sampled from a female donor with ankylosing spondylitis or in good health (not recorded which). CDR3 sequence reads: CSVAVSGTTDTQYF. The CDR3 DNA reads TGCAGCGTTGCTGTGAGCGGGACAACAGATACGCAGTATTTT.